This T cell receptor (beta chain) was captured by sequencing in a study of cytomegalovirus exposure and HLA in healthy donors. This PCR relied on a set of 60 Vbeta primers and 13 Jbeta primers. Clones were sequenced by immunoSEQ multiplex PCR, and TCRdb holds only the in-frame ones, with some missing. Of over 100,000 clones in the sample, 80% to 85% were seen once. Broader study findings: In a later analysis, TCR beta V- and J-gene trimming was associated with a missense DCLRE1C variant. A later analysis reported that several of the most significant clusters appeared to be linked to common viral pathogens, among them Epstein-Barr virus.

Comments on this clone: Its antigen is still unknown.

Sequencing was performed on PBMCs. The TCR sequence derives from a man aged 25 to 45 in good health and CMV-seronegative.

CDR3 sequence reads: CASSYLAAYEQYF. The CDR3 DNA follows: TGTGCCAGCAGTTACTTGGCTGCCTACGAGCAGTACTTC. The chain links TRBV6-6 to TRBJ2-7, with unresolved D. In germline, CDR1 is MNHNY, CDR2 SVGAGI (reference sequence). V dropped 1 base and J dropped 2 bases, with 6 bases sitting between them. This CDR3 is 13 amino acids long.